This T cell receptor beta chain was identified during a study of siplizumab effects on memory and regulatory T cells. Here immunoSEQ multiplex PCR was the method, and the copy in TCRdb shows in-frame clones only, minus some. The data contain around 95,000 clones, 94% of them singletons. V lost 5 bases, J lost 4 bases, and 12 bases lay in between. Germline CDR1 and CDR2: SEHNR and FQNEAQ (reference sequence). This CDR3 has 14 amino acids. The rearrangement uses TRBV7-9 and TRBJ2-1; D gene unclear. The source is a human donor in good health. Source material: non-Treg CD4+ T cells sorted from blood. CDR3 loop: CASSLGTNYNEQFF. CDR3 nucleotides: TGTGCCAGCAGCCTGGGCACAAATTACAATGAGCAGTTCTTC.